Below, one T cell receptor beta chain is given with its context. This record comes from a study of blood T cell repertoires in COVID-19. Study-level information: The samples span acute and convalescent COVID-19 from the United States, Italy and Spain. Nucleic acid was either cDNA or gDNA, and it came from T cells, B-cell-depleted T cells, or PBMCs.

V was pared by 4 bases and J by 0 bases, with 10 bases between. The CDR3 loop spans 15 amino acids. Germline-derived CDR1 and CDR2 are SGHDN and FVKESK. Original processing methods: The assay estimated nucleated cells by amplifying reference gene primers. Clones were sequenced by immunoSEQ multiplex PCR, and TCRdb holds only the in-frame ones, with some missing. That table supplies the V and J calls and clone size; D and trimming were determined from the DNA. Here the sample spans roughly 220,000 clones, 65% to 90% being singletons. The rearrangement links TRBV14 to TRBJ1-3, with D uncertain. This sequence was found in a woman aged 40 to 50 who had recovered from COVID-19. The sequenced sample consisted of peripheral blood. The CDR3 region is CASSPSGNSGNTIYF. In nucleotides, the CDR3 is TGTGCCAGCAGCCCATCGGGGAACTCTGGAAACACCATATATTTT.